The present entry profiles one T cell receptor beta chain with its context. Its antigen specificity is not known. No base-level quality is on record; no much larger clone is a single base apart. Receptors were amplified or captured by 5' RACE. The sequencer listed for this sample is Illumina HiSeq 2500. A second PCR of about 7 to 12 cycles was run with a J-beta primer mix and a sample-barcoded 5' primer. Each TCR beta cDNA molecule received a unique molecular identifier from a template-switch 5' adaptor carrying 12 random nucleotides. At least 3 million CDR3-containing paired-end reads were obtained from each sample. First-strand cDNA synthesis was performed from all RNA using the Mint cDNA synthesis kit, with priming by a TRBC-specific oligonucleotide. Following uracil-DNA glycosylase treatment, a first 18-cycle PCR with universal primers M1SS and BC2_uni_R was performed on all cDNA. The original methods were these. Each sample was normalized by randomly selecting 1 million high-quality reads, each carrying a distinct molecular identifier. Reads sharing molecular identifiers were discarded rather than binned into consensus sequences. MiTCR, set to a Q25 quality threshold and the strictest error-elimination algorithm, was used for CDR3 identification, clonotype clustering and error correction. A nonparametric unseen species model with Euler transformation was used to estimate lower-bound total TCR beta diversity. The public reads were quality trimmed at Q25 with fastp and then assembled into clones with MiXCR by TCRdb, keeping productive beta chains. For every CDR3 protein sequence, its rows merge into one entry that carries the most common genes and DNA. It is TCRdb's table, rather than the study itself, that gives the V and J calls and clone size. This sample is represented by 700,000 to 1,000,000 distinct CDR3 sequences; under 45% of them were singletons. The ten biggest clones cover roughly 18% of the sample.

According to the germline V gene, CDR1 reads LGHNA and CDR2 reads YSLEER. V ends up 4 bases short and J 3 bases short, with an unmatched junction base count of 9. Taken from cysteine to phenylalanine, the CDR3 has 15 residues. Left in the record is the CDR3 DNA by itself, 45 bases read in frame from the first base. The data are from a study of blood T cells in healthy people across ages (dated by TCRdb to between 2014 and 2016). Context from the whole study: In model experiments, roughly one uniquely barcoded TCR beta cDNA molecule per two T cells was captured by template switching. The donors were split into four age groups: young (average around 15 years), middle-aged (about 40), aged (approximately 59) and long-lived (under 90). Donors of different ages were randomly distributed across sequencing lanes to avoid experimental bias. Using deep sequencing normalized with unique cDNA molecular identifiers, the study measured how TCR beta repertoire diversity changes with age. Using the same blood draw, the study looked at two additional independent replicas of 1 million unique cDNA reads for two donors, one aged 18 to 29 and the other aged 80 or older.

Overall study outcomes, separate from this receptor: Since profiling was done on bulk unsorted PBMCs, naive and antigen-experienced compartments could not be conclusively compared. Estimates of total diversity based on one million sequenced T cells were regarded as lower bounds and as underestimates. The long-lived group showed more naive CD4+ T cells, fewer expanded clones and increased TCR diversity than the aged group, suggesting age selection. Observed TCR beta diversity per million T cells fell roughly linearly with age, and a significant reduction was already apparent by age around 36. Donor CMV infection status was unknown, potentially confounding age-related changes in expanded clonotypes. The percentage of naive T cells measured by flow cytometry correlated strongly with observed TCR beta diversity.

Systemically healthy Caucasian individuals from Russia, roughly 40 in total and aged about 6 to 90 years, were included as donors. Around 10 milliliters of peripheral blood were collected from each donor into EDTA-treated Vacutainer tubes. PBMCs were isolated by Ficoll-Paque density-gradient centrifugation, with at least 7 million obtained per sample. Total RNA, at least 5.5 micrograms per sample, was extracted from PBMCs with Trizol reagent. The percentages of naive CD45RAhigh/CD27high T cells were determined by flow cytometry on a PBMC aliquot from every donor. The sample comprised blood. The chain is assembled from TRBV4-3 and TRBJ2-7; the junction holds 7 bases that match TRBD1. This TCR came from a man aged 55-75 years in good health. CDR3 region: CASSRNGAGGYEQYF. The nucleotide sequence is TGCGCCAGCAGCCGGAATGGGGCAGGGGGCTACGAGCAGTACTTC.